Listed below are T cell receptor beta chains from one sample, sequenced in a study of cytomegalovirus exposure and HLA in healthy donors. Generated by immunoSEQ multiplex PCR, the TCRdb table keeps only in-frame clones and is missing some. In the table there are roughly 75,000 clones, 84% of which are singletons. Source material: PBMCs. Receptors originate from a man in his 70s in good health and CMV-seropositive. CDR3s include the opening cysteine and the closing phenylalanine or tryptophan. Fields, in order: J gene, D gene, clone size, V gene, CDR3 protein, CDR3 DNA. The D gene is left open where the match is weak. Clone size appears in some rows only: once, few, many, or a class for an expanded clone.

>TRBJ1-5|TRBD1|once|TRBV7-2
CASSTMTGANQPQHF
TGTGCCAGCAGCACTATGACAGGGGCTAATCAGCCCCAGCATTTT
>TRBJ1-2|TRBD1|NA|TRBV2
CASRALGQLQFGNYGYTF
TGTGCCAGCAGAGCCCTGGGACAGCTCCAGTTCGGGAACTATGGCTACACCTTC
>TRBJ1-1|NA|NA|TRBV2
CASRRETATEAFF
TGTGCCAGCAGGAGGGAAACAGCAACTGAAGCTTTCTTT
>TRBJ2-3|NA|NA|TRBV6-5
CARIRGGAGGDTQYF
TGTGCCAGGATTAGAGGGGGGGCTGGGGGAGATACGCAGTATTTT
>TRBJ2-2|TRBD2|NA|TRBV5-1
CASSLLAGGRTGELFF
TGCGCCAGCAGCTTACTAGCGGGGGGGCGAACCGGGGAGCTGTTTTTT
>TRBJ2-1|NA|NA|TRBV7-9
CASSSGPGNEQFF
TGTGCCAGCAGCTCGGGCCCAGGGAATGAGCAGTTCTTC
>TRBJ2-3|TRBD1|NA|TRBV6-5
CASRTGERTDTQYF
TGTGCCAGCAGGACAGGGGAGAGGACAGATACGCAGTATTTT
>TRBJ1-4|NA|NA|TRBV6-1
CASSENVGGWEKLFF
TGTGCCAGCAGTGAAAACGTGGGGGGTTGGGAAAAACTGTTTTTT
>TRBJ2-7|NA|NA|TRBV6-5
CASSSDLAKYYEQYF
TGTGCCAGCAGTTCCGACTTAGCTAAGTACTACGAGCAGTACTTC
>TRBJ2-3|TRBD2|once|TRBV5-6
CASSFQRGGDTQYF
TGTGCCAGCAGCTTCCAGCGGGGGGGCGATACGCAGTATTTT
>TRBJ2-1|TRBD1|NA|TRBV6-1
CASSAPGQGPNEQFF
TGTGCCAGCAGTGCCCCGGGACAGGGCCCCAATGAGCAGTTCTTC
>TRBJ2-5|TRBD1|NA|TRBV7-3
CASSLRARDRAETQYF
TGTGCCAGCAGCTTAAGGGCTCGGGACAGGGCTGAGACCCAGTACTTC
>TRBJ2-7|TRBD1|NA|TRBV4-2
CASSTRTGGDEQYF
TGTGCCAGCAGCACCCGGACAGGGGGCGACGAGCAGTACTTC
>TRBJ1-4|TRBD1|NA|TRBV20-1
CSGTGNEKLFF
TGCAGTGGGACAGGGAATGAAAAACTGTTTTTT
>TRBJ1-1|TRBD1|NA|TRBV29-1
CSVEDTTGVGTEAFF
TGCAGCGTTGAAGATACAACAGGGGTAGGGACTGAAGCTTTCTTT
>TRBJ1-3|NA|NA|TRBV13
CASSPVRGGNTIYF
TGTGCCAGCAGCCCGGTCCGGGGTGGAAACACCATATATTTT
>TRBJ1-1|NA|NA|TRBV6-5
CASSYKVGDTEAFF
TGTGCCAGCAGTTACAAGGTCGGGGACACTGAAGCTTTCTTT
>TRBJ2-7|NA|NA|TRBV4-3
CASSQGLWSSYEQYF
TGCGCCAGCAGCCAAGGACTTTGGAGCTCCTACGAGCAGTACTTC
>TRBJ2-1|NA|NA|TRBV5-1
CASGNGNEQFF
TGCGCCAGCGGAAACGGGAATGAGCAGTTCTTC
>TRBJ2-3|TRBD2|once|TRBV7-8
CASSLGLVPSGNTQYF
TGTGCCAGCAGCTTAGGACTCGTGCCTAGCGGGAATACGCAGTATTTT
>TRBJ2-3|NA|NA|TRBV5-1
CASSGTNTDTQYF
TGCGCCAGCAGTGGGACAAACACAGATACGCAGTATTTT
>TRBJ1-6|TRBD1|NA|TRBV27
CASSLGVQGGNSPLHF
TGTGCCAGCAGTTTAGGTGTTCAGGGGGGTAATTCACCCCTCCACTTT
>TRBJ2-3|TRBD2|NA|TRBV4-3
CASSQDGSSGAPHTQYF
TGCGCCAGCAGCCAAGATGGGTCTAGCGGGGCACCCCATACGCAGTATTTT
>TRBJ1-5|NA|NA|TRBV19
CASSILWGDGNQPQHF
TGTGCCAGTAGTATCTTGTGGGGAGATGGCAATCAGCCCCAGCATTTT
>TRBJ2-7|NA|NA|TRBV15
CATSRDRSTYEQYF
TGTGCCACCAGCAGAGATCGGTCGACCTACGAGCAGTACTTC
>TRBJ2-5|TRBD1|NA|TRBV5-1
CASSLSNSGQGQETQYF
TGCGCCAGCAGCTTGTCTAATTCTGGACAGGGCCAAGAGACCCAGTACTTC
>TRBJ1-1|NA|once|TRBV7-3
CASSLMPWPLDEAFF
TGTGCCAGCAGCTTAATGCCCTGGCCACTAGATGAAGCTTTCTTT
>TRBJ2-1|NA|NA|TRBV18
CASSPYASRGNEQFF
TGTGCCAGCTCACCATATGCTAGCAGGGGCAATGAGCAGTTCTTC
>TRBJ2-7|TRBD2|NA|TRBV4-3
CASSQDLNSGTYEQYF
TGCGCCAGCAGCCAAGATCTGAATAGCGGGACCTACGAGCAGTACTTC
>TRBJ2-5|TRBD1|NA|TRBV10-3
CAISFRDRGRETQYF
TGTGCCATCAGTTTCCGGGACAGGGGGCGGGAGACCCAGTACTTC
>TRBJ2-3|TRBD2|NA|TRBV5-4
CASSLGASGITDTQYF
TGTGCCAGCAGCTTGGGGGCTAGCGGGATTACAGATACGCAGTATTTT
>TRBJ2-7|TRBD1|NA|TRBV28
CASSLGTGGSYEQYF
TGTGCCAGCAGTTTAGGGACAGGGGGCTCATACGAGCAGTACTTC
>TRBJ2-2|NA|NA|TRBV5-1
CASSLAEGWTGELFF
TGCGCCAGCAGCTTGGCCGAGGGTTGGACCGGGGAGCTGTTTTTT
>TRBJ2-1|TRBD2|NA|TRBV2
CASSEGLAGVGEQFF
TGTGCCAGCAGTGAAGGACTAGCGGGAGTAGGTGAGCAGTTCTTC
>TRBJ2-5|TRBD2|NA|TRBV11-2
CASSNLLAGERETQYF
TGTGCCAGCAGCAACCTACTAGCGGGAGAGAGAGAGACCCAGTACTTC
>TRBJ1-2|NA|NA|TRBV6-5
CASSLTGNGYTF
TGTGCCAGCAGCCTGACAGGTAACGGCTACACCTTC
>TRBJ2-1|TRBD1|NA|TRBV5-1
CASSTTGGRYNEQFF
TGCGCCAGCAGCACTACAGGGGGCCGGTACAATGAGCAGTTCTTC
>TRBJ2-1|NA|NA|TRBV4-1
CASSQPLGLGRDVYNEQFF
TGCGCCAGCAGCCAACCCCTGGGATTGGGTCGGGATGTCTACAATGAGCAGTTCTTC
>TRBJ1-2|NA|NA|TRBV10-3
CAISALVGEYYGYTF
TGTGCCATCAGCGCATTAGTGGGCGAGTACTATGGCTACACCTTC
>TRBJ2-7|TRBD1|few|TRBV19
CASGGQGSYEQYF
TGTGCCAGTGGGGGACAGGGTTCCTACGAGCAGTACTTC
>TRBJ2-3|TRBD1|NA|TRBV19
CASSRQGSQYF
TGTGCCAGTAGCAGACAGGGGTCGCAGTATTTT
>TRBJ1-1|NA|NA|TRBV18
CASSPTENTEAFF
TGTGCCAGCTCACCGACAGAGAACACTGAAGCTTTCTTT
>TRBJ1-2|TRBD1|NA|TRBV10-3
CAISEPGQGEGYTF
TGTGCCATCAGTGAACCGGGACAGGGGGAGGGCTACACCTTC
>TRBJ2-7|NA|once|TRBV6-5
CASSYSRVHSYEQYF
TGTGCCAGCAGTTACTCGAGGGTCCACTCCTACGAGCAGTACTTC
>TRBJ1-2|TRBD1|NA|TRBV5-1
CASSLIGQGRANYGYTF
TGCGCCAGCAGCTTGATAGGACAGGGGAGAGCTAACTATGGCTACACCTTC
>TRBJ1-2|NA|NA|TRBV19
CASKGQGSIYGYTF
TGTGCCAGTAAGGGGCAGGGGAGCATCTATGGCTACACCTTC
>TRBJ1-6|NA|NA|TRBV11-2
CASSREGTSDSPLHF
TGTGCCAGCAGCCGAGAGGGGACATCGGATTCACCCCTCCACTTT
>TRBJ2-3|NA|NA|TRBV25-1
CASNGVRGDTQYF
TGTGCCAGCAATGGAGTGCGGGGAGATACGCAGTATTTT
>TRBJ1-5|NA|NA|TRBV30
CAWGEPDQPQHF
TGTGCCTGGGGAGAGCCTGATCAGCCCCAGCATTTT